Sequencing of this T cell receptor beta chain was carried out in a study of T cell responses to AZD1222 COVID-19 vaccine (dated by TCRdb to about 2021). In the study overall: AZD1222 recipients with second doses at about 4 weeks or about 12 weeks were pooled, because spike-specific TCR depth and breadth did not differ between schedules. TCR sequencing covered 230 to 250 trial participants: approximately 200 given two doses of AZD1222 and 26 given two doses of MenACWY control vaccine. Trial participants were enrolled by age into 18-55, 56-69 and 70-plus year subgroups, with about 150, 27 and 61 TCR-sequenced participants respectively.

A remark on this clone: Its specific antigen is unknown. It has no much larger one-base neighbor in the sample; base qualities were not kept.

Paper-wide results and their limitations: Reportedly, close to half of the unique spike-specific TCRs recognized epitopes lying outside the regions that are mutated in the B.1.351 and B.1.1.7 variants. The whole spike protein was spanned by vaccine-associated CD4 TCRs, and dominant responses were seen in regions 160-218 and 743-854. Conclusions about previously exposed vaccinees were limited because only six AZD1222 recipients were SARS-CoV-2 seropositive at baseline. Participants were mostly white British and included more females than males, and it was suggested by the authors that clonal diversity may have been underestimated. A significant rise in spike-specific TCR breadth and depth was observed after two AZD1222 doses relative to day 0 and relative to MenACWY recipients. The 56-69-year group was small, and its depth increase did not reach significance, likely because of low power. Because no day 14 peak-response samples were available, repertoires were characterized only after the peak T cell response.

V and J are trimmed by 4 bases and 6 bases, and the gene matches miss 10 bases of the junction. CDR3 length: 16 amino acids, cysteine to phenylalanine. Only CDR3 DNA is held: 48 bases, read in frame from base 1. The germline V gene sets CDR1 to SGHVS and CDR2 to FNYEAQ. The time point label for this specimen denotes: baseline before first vaccination. The vaccinee samples were drawn from two UK trials, COV001 and COV002, one of which was a single-blind randomized controlled phase 2/3 trial testing AZD1222 (ChAdOx1 nCoV-19) in healthy adults. For TCRbeta chain sequencing, PBMC samples from trial participants were taken at day 0 and at day 28 after the second dose. The CDR3 regions of human TCRbeta chains were subjected to immunosequencing. Turning to the authors' computational methods: Repertoire TCRs were checked for matches against a reference library of SARS-CoV-2-specific TCRs that had been generated using the MIRA antigen-specificity platform. Breadth meant the fraction of unique TCRs that were SARS-CoV-2-associated, whereas depth meant the fraction of total T cells that were SARS-CoV-2-associated. Each spike-specific TCR was assigned to its reactive spike region and to a CD4 or CD8 class using the MIRA data. Log10-transformed breadth and depth values were compared by one-way ANOVA with Sidak's multiple comparisons tests. Drawn from immuneACCESS, this table holds only the in-frame rearrangements with V and J called that TCRdb kept. Clones are partly lost; checked studies trace under half to an unresolved V gene and leave the rest unexplained. Clone size and V and J calls were adopted from that table, with D and trimming inferred from the DNA. For this sample there are about 120,000 clones; 75% to 90% appear just once. Of the sample, approximately 1.7% is held by the ten largest clones.

The sequence was obtained from an adult in good health. The rearrangement joined TRBV7-6 to TRBJ1-4, with 8 central nucleotides matching TRBD1. The input for sequencing was peripheral blood, taken on day 0 of AZD1222 vaccination. The DNA sequence follows: TGTGCCAGCAGCTCCAGGTCGACAGGGGAAGATGAAAAACTGTTTTTT. Translated, it reads CASSSRSTGEDEKLFF.